Shown below are 17 T cell receptor beta chains from a single sample sequenced in a study of identical twins. One entry per CDR3 protein results from TCRdb running MiXCR on the 5' RACE reads. This sample carries 350,000 to 450,000 distinct CDR3 sequences, about 18% of them seen once, and the ten largest clones take approximately 12%. The sample consisted of naive T cells sorted from blood. These receptors were obtained from a man aged 45-65 years in good health.

This clonotype came up many times. V usage is TRBV27 and J usage is TRBJ2-7, with TRBD1 matching over 7 bases. The germline CDR1 and CDR2 sequences are MNHEY and SMNVEV (reference sequence). This CDR3 has 13 amino acids. The junction had 9 bases not matched to a gene; V was cut back by 4 bases and J by 9 bases. CDR3 in amino acids: CASSSRLTGWQYF. The DNA of the CDR3 is TGTGCCAGCAGTTCACGACTGACAGGGTGGCAGTACTTC.

This chain links TRBV20-1 with TRBJ2-7; 7 bases are shared with TRBD2. The V gene end was trimmed by 6 bases and the J gene end by 7 bases; junction bases not matched to a gene: 9. The length of the CDR3 is 12 residues. The germline V gene encodes CDR1 DFQATT and CDR2 SNEGSKA (reference sequence). DNA for the CDR3: TGCAGTGCCAAGACAGTGGGAGGGGAGCAGTACTTC. Translating it yields CSAKTVGGEQYF.

The genes are TRBV5-6 and TRBJ2-7; weak D call: TRBD1 (6 bases). Trimming stripped 3 bases from V and 2 bases from J, with 12 bases between. Germline CDR1 is SGHDT and CDR2 is YYEEEE. The CDR3 runs to 14 residues. CDR3 sequence (DNA): TGTGCCAGCAGCTCAGGGACATTCGCCTACGAGCAGTACTTC. Amino acids: CASSSGTFAYEQYF.

This clonotype occurred many times. The gene calls are TRBV20-1 and TRBJ2-1, with D unresolved. CDR3 size: 13 residues. Germline-derived CDR1 and CDR2 are DFQATT and SNEGSKA (reference sequence). V gave up 3 bases and J gave up 2 bases, with 8 bases separating them. CDR3 loop: CSASRTTYNEQFF. In DNA, the CDR3 is TGCAGTGCTAGCCGGACGACCTACAATGAGCAGTTCTTC.

This clonotype was seen repeatedly, ten times or more. The rearrangement links TRBV5-1 to TRBJ2-7; D perhaps matches TRBD2 (6 bases). Germline V CDR1 and CDR2: SGHRS, YFSETQ. V lost 1 base and J lost 2, with 13 bases in between. The CDR3 is 15 residues long. The CDR3: CASSLSGYPAYEQYF. The CDR3 DNA reads as TGCGCCAGCAGCTTGAGCGGGTATCCTGCCTACGAGCAGTACTTC.

In nucleotides, the CDR3 is TGCAGTGCACGGACAGGGAGGTACGAGCAGTACTTC. It codes for CSARTGRYEQYF. The chain has TRBV20-1 and TRBJ2-7; 8 bases are shared with TRBD1. The junction had 5 bases not matched to a gene; V was cut back by 6 bases and J by 4 bases. CDR3 length: 12 residues. The V gene's germline CDR1 is DFQATT and CDR2 SNEGSKA (reference sequence).

For this clonotype: This may be a read error: a much more frequent sequence differs by one nucleotide. V usage is TRBV4-3 and J usage is TRBJ1-6, with D tentatively TRBD1 (6 bases). Looked up from germline, CDR1 is LGHNA and CDR2 is YSLEER. Trimming took 1 base from V and 9 from J, leaving 10 bases between them. This CDR3 has 14 amino acids. Here the CDR3 reads CASSQGPGVSPLHF. CDR3 nucleotide sequence: TGCGCCAGCAGCCAAGGGCCAGGGGTTTCACCCCTCCACTTT.

This sequence joins TRBV11-2 and TRBJ1-5; 9 nucleotides align to TRBD1. After removal of 1 base from V and 7 bases from J, the junction contained 2 bases not matched to a gene. The CDR3 consists of 14 residues. Germline CDR1 SGHAT, CDR2 FQNNGV. CDR3 sequence (DNA): TGTGCCAGCAGCTTAGTGGACAGGGGACAGCCCCAGCATTTT. Translating it yields CASSLVDRGQPQHF.

The chain combines TRBV20-1 with TRBJ2-7, with 7 positions matching TRBD2. The CDR3 has 14 amino acids. The germline V gene has CDR1 DFQATT and CDR2 SNEGSKA (reference sequence). The V segment lost 5 bases and the J segment 5 bases; nucleotides outside the gene matches: 12. This chain's CDR3 is CSAPGGSGTHEQYF. In DNA form, the CDR3 reads TGCAGTGCTCCGGGGGGAAGCGGGACCCACGAGCAGTACTTC.

This clonotype was found a few times. The gene calls are TRBV7-9 and TRBJ1-1; TRBD1 aligns across 8 bases. The V gene's germline CDR1 is SEHNR and CDR2 FQNEAQ (reference sequence). The CDR3 is 14 residues long. With 7 bases clipped from V and 7 bases from J, the junction kept 11 bases outside the gene matches. CDR3 region: CASTPGTGRGEAFF. DNA of the CDR3: TGTGCCAGCACCCCCGGGACAGGAAGGGGTGAAGCTTTCTTT.

Ten or more counts support this clonotype. The chain links TRBV11-2 to TRBJ2-5; TRBD2 matches 11 bases. Losses at the gene ends were 4 bases for V and 2 bases for J; bases not matched to a gene: 6. This CDR3 is 16 amino acids long. The germline CDR1 and CDR2 sequences are SGHAT and FQNNGV. The CDR3 bases are TGTGCCAGCAGCTCCGGGACTAGCGGAATACAAGAGACCCAGTACTTC. Its protein product is CASSSGTSGIQETQYF.

The table lists this clonotype with many counts. The rearrangement uses TRBV6-5 and TRBJ2-7, with D possibly TRBD2 on 6 matching bases. The CDR3 is made up of 18 amino acids. CDR1 is MNHEY, CDR2 SVGAGI, per germline. V lost 0 bases to trimming and J lost 5 bases, with 23 bases between them. As DNA, the CDR3 is TGTGCCAGCAGTTACTCGATCGTGCTTGGGGGAGCGGGTGACGAGCAGTACTTC. Protein product: CASSYSIVLGGAGDEQYF.

This clonotype was recorded at least ten times. The gene calls are TRBV14 and TRBJ2-1; D perhaps matches TRBD1 (5 bases). The germline gives CDR1 SGHDN, CDR2 FVKESK. The V gene lost 0 bases and the J gene lost 9 bases, with 18 bases spanning the gap. The CDR3 length is 16 residues. The CDR3 DNA follows: TGTGCCAGCAGCCAAGATCCCAGGGCGCTGGGTGGTGAGCAGTTCTTC. The encoded protein is CASSQDPRALGGEQFF.

The J gene is TRBJ2-7, the V gene TRBV28; 12 nucleotides line up with TRBD2. Germline assignment: CDR1 MDHEN and CDR2 SYDVKM. V trimming: 3 bases; J trimming: 5 bases; junction bases outside the gene matches: 5. The CDR3 is 15 residues long. The CDR3 is CASSFQTSGSHEQYF. The CDR3 DNA is TGTGCCAGCAGTTTTCAGACTAGCGGGAGCCACGAGCAGTACTTC.

This clonotype was picked up many times. The J gene is TRBJ2-1, the V gene TRBV3-1, with 9 bases fitting TRBD2. The V segment lost 2 bases and the J segment 0 bases; nucleotides outside the gene matches: 8. The CDR3 spans 18 residues. Germline V CDR1 and CDR2: LGHDT, YNNKEL (reference sequence). CDR3 sequence (DNA): TGTGCCAGCAGCCAAACCCTGACTAGCGGTAGCTCCTACAATGAGCAGTTCTTC. Protein: CASSQTLTSGSSYNEQFF.

Worth noting for this clonotype: The junction shows a germline mismatch at one end, possibly a read error. The chain joins TRBV5-1 to TRBJ2-1, with 8 positions matching TRBD1. The CDR3 extends over 19 amino acids. CDR1 is SGHRS and CDR2 is YFSETQ in the germline V gene. Here the CDR3 DNA reads TGCGCCAGCAGCTTGGCCCCGGGGGCTCGGACAGGGTCCTCCAATGAGCAGTTCTTC. Amino acid sequence: CASSLAPGARTGSSNEQFF.

Many counts were recorded for this clonotype. The CDR3 reads CSASSLFPGTSGYEQYF. The CDR3, as DNA: TGCAGTGCTAGTTCCCTCTTCCCCGGGACTAGCGGATACGAGCAGTACTTC. The J gene is TRBJ2-7, the V gene TRBV20-1; 11 bases match TRBD2. Looked up from germline, CDR1 is DFQATT and CDR2 is SNEGSKA (reference sequence). This CDR3 contains 17 residues. The trim removed 3 bases at V and 4 bases at J, leaving 14 bases unmatched.